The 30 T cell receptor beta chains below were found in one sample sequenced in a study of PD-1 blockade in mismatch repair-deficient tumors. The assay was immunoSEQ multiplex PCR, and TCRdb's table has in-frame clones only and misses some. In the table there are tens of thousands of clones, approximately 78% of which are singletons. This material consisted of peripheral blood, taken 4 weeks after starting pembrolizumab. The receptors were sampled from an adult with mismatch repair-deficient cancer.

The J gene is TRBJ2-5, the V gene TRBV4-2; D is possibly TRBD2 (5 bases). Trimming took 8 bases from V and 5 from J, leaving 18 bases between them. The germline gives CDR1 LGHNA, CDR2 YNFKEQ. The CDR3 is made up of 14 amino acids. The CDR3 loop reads CASGTTDSRETQYF. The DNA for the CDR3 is TGTGCCAGCGGCACAACGGACTCCCGGGAGACCCAGTACTTC.

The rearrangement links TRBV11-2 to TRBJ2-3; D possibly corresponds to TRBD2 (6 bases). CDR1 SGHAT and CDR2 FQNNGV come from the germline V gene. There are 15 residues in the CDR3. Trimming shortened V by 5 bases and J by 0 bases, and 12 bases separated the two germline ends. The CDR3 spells CASSLAGRSTDTQYF. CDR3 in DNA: TGTGCCAGCAGCCTAGCCGGGAGAAGCACAGATACGCAGTATTTT. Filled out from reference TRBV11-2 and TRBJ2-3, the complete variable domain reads EAGVAQSPRYKIIEKRQSVAFWCNPISGHATLYWYQQILGQGPKLLIQFQNNGVVDDSQLPKDRFSAERLKGVDSTLKIQPAKLEDSAVYLCASSLAGRSTDTQYFGPGTRLTVL.

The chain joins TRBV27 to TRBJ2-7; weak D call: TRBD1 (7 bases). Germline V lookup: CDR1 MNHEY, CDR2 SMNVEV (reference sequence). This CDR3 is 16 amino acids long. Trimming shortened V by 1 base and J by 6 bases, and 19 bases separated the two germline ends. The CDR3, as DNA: TGTGCCAGCAGTTTATTCCAGGGGGGAGCAGTAGGCGAGCAGTACTTC. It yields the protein CASSLFQGGAVGEQYF.

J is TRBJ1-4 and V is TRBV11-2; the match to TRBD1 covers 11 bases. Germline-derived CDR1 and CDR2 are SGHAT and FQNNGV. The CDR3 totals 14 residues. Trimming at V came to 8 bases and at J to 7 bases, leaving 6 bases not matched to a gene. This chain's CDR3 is CASATGTGGEKLFF. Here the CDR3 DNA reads TGTGCCAGCGCGACGGGGACAGGGGGTGAAAAACTGTTTTTT.

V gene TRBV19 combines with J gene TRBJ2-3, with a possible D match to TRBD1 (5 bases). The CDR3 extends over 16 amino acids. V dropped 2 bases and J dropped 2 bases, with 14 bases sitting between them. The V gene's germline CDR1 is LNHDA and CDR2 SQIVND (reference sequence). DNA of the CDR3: TGTGCCAGTAGTATACCATGGACACCTGACACAGATACGCAGTATTTT. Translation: CASSIPWTPDTDTQYF.

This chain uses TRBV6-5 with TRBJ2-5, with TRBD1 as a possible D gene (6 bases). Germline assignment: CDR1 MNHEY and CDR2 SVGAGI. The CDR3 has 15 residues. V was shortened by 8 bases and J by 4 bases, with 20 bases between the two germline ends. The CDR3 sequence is CASGPQGIAGETQYF. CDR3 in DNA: TGTGCCAGCGGACCCCAGGGGATTGCCGGAGAGACCCAGTACTTC.

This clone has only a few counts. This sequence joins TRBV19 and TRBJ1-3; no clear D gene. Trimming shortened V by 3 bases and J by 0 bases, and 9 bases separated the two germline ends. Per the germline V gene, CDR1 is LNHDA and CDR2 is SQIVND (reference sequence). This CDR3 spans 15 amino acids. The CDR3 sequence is CASSMSSVSGNTIYF. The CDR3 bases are TGTGCCAGTAGTATGAGCTCGGTCTCTGGAAACACCATATATTTT.

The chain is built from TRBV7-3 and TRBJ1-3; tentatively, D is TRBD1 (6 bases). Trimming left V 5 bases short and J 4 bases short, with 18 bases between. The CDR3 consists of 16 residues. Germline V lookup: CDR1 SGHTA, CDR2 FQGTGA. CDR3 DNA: TGTGCCAGCAGCCTAGCCCCAGGGGTCGCCGGAAACACCATATATTTT. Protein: CASSLAPGVAGNTIYF.

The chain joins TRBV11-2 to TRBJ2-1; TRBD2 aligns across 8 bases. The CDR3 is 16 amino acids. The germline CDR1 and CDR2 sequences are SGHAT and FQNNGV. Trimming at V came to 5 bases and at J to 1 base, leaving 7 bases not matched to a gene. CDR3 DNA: TGTGCCAGCAGCCTCATCGGGAGGGCTTCCTACAATGAGCAGTTCTTC. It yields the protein CASSLIGRASYNEQFF. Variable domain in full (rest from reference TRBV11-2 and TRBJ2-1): EAGVAQSPRYKIIEKRQSVAFWCNPISGHATLYWYQQILGQGPKLLIQFQNNGVVDDSQLPKDRFSAERLKGVDSTLKIQPAKLEDSAVYLCASSLIGRASYNEQFFGPGTRLTVL.

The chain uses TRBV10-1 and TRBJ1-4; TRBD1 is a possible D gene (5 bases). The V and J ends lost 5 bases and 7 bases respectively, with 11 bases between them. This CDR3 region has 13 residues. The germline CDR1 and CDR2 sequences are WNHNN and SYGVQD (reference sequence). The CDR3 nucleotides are TGCGCCAGCAGTCGGGACGGCGGTGAAAAACTGTTTTTT. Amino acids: CASSRDGGEKLFF.

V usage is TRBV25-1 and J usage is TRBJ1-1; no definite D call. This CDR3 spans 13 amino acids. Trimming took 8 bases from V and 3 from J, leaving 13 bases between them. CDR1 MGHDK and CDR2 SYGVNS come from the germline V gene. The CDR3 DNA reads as TGTGCCAGCTCGTTACGGCCAGACACTGAAGCTTTCTTT. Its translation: CASSLRPDTEAFF.

The CDR3 loop reads CASSRQGAMNTEAFF. The CDR3 DNA sequence: TGTGCCAGCAGCCGACAGGGGGCCATGAACACTGAAGCTTTCTTT. The chain uses TRBV6-1 and TRBJ1-1, with TRBD1 matching 10 bases. Germline V gives CDR1 MNHNS, CDR2 SASEGT. The V segment lost 6 bases and the J segment 0 bases; nucleotides outside the gene matches: 4. The CDR3 spans 15 residues.

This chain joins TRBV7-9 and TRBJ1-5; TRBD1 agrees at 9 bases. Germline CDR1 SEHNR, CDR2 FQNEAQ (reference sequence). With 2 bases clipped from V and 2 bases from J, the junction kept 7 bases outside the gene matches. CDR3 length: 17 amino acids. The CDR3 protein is CASSLLQGAGGNQPQHF. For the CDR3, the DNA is TGTGCCAGCAGCTTATTACAGGGGGCAGGTGGCAATCAGCCCCAGCATTTT. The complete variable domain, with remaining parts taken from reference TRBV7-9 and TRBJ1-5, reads DTGVSQNPRHKITKRGQNVTFRCDPISEHNRLYWYRQTLGQGPEFLTYFQNEAQLEKSRLLSDRFSAERPKGSFSTLEIQRTEQGDSAMYLCASSLLQGAGGNQPQHFGDGTRLSIL.

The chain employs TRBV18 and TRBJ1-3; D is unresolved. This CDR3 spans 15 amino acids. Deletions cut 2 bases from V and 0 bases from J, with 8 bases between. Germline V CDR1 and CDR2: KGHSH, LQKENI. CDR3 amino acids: CASSPAADSGNTIYF. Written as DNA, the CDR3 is TGTGCCAGCTCACCAGCCGCAGACTCTGGAAACACCATATATTTT.

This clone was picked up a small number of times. The chain's CDR3 is CASSSPSGGRTDTQYF. CDR3 DNA: TGTGCCAGCAGCAGCCCTAGCGGGGGGCGCACAGATACGCAGTATTTT. This sequence joins TRBV2 and TRBJ2-3; TRBD2 matches at 11 bases. The germline V gene has CDR1 SNHLY and CDR2 FYNNEI. V gave up 6 bases and J gave up 1 base; unmatched junction bases: 6. The CDR3 length is 16 residues. Full variable domain (remainder filled in from reference TRBV2 and TRBJ2-3): EPEVTQTPSHQVTQMGQEVILRCVPISNHLYFYWYRQILGQKVEFLVSFYNNEISEKSEIFDDQFSVERPDGSNFTLKIRSTKLEDSAMYFCASSSPSGGRTDTQYFGPGTRLTVL.

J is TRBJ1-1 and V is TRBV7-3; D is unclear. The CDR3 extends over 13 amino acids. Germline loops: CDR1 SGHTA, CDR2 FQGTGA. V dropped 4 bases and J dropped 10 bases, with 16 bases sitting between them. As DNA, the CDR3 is TGTGCCAGCAGCTCCCGGACCTCCCACGGAGCTTTCTTT. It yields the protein CASSSRTSHGAFF.

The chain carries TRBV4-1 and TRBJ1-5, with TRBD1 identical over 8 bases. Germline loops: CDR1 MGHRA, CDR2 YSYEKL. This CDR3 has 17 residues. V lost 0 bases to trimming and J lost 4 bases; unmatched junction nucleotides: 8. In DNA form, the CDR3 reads TGCGCCAGCAGCCAAGATAGGTCGGGACAGGTGAATCAGCCCCAGCATTTT. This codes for CASSQDRSGQVNQPQHF.

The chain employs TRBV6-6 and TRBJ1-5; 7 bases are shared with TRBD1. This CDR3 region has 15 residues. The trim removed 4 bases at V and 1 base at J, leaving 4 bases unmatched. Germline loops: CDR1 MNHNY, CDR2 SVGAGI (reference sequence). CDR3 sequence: CASSFKGASNQPQHF. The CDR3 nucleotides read TGTGCCAGCAGTTTTAAGGGGGCGAGCAATCAGCCCCAGCATTTT.

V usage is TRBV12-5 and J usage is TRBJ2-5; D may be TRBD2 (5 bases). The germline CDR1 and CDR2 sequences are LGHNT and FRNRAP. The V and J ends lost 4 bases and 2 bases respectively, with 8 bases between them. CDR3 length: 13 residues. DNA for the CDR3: TGTGCTAGTGGTTCCTCGGGGCAAGAGACCCAGTACTTC. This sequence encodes CASGSSGQETQYF.

The CDR3 DNA reads TGTGCCAGCAGTTACTCGACGGATAGCAATCAGCCCCAGCATTTT. Its protein product is CASSYSTDSNQPQHF. The chain carries TRBV6-5 and TRBJ1-5, with D hard to call. Germline lookup yields CDR1 MNHEY and CDR2 SVGAGI. V lost 0 bases, J lost 0 bases, and 6 bases lay in between. The CDR3 contains 15 residues.

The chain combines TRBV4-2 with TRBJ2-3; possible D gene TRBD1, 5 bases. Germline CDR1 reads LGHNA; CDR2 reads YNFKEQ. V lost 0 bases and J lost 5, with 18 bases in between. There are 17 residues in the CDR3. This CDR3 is CASSQEGPGRGRDTQYF. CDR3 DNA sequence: TGTGCCAGCAGCCAAGAGGGCCCCGGTAGGGGCCGAGATACGCAGTATTTT.

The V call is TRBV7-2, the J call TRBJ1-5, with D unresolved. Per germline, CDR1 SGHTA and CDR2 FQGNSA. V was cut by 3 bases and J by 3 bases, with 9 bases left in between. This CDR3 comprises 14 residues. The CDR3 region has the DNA TGTGCCAGCAGCTTCGGCGGGAACAATCAGCCCCAGCATTTT. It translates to CASSFGGNNQPQHF.

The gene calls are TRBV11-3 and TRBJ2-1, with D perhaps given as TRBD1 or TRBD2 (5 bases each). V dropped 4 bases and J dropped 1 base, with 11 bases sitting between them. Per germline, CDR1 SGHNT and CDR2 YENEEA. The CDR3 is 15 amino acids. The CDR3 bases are TGTGCCAGCAGCTGGGGGAGTGGGTCCTACAATGAGCAGTTCTTC. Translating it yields CASSWGSGSYNEQFF.

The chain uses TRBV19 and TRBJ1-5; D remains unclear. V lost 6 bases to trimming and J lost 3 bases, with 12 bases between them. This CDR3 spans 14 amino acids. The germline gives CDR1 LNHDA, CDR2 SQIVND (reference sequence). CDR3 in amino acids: CASRPDMTNQPQHF. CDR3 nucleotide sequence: TGTGCCAGTAGACCCGACATGACCAATCAGCCCCAGCATTTT.

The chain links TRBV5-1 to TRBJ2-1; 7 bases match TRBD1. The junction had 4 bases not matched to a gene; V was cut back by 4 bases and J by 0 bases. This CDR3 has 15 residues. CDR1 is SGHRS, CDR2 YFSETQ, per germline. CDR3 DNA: TGCGCCAGCAGCCTCCGGGACAGCTCCTACAATGAGCAGTTCTTC. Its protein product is CASSLRDSSYNEQFF.

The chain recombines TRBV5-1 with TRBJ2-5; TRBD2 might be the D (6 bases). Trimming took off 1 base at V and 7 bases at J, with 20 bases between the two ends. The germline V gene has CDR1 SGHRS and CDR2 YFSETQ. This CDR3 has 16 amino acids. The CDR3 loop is CASSLSGGGTERTQYF. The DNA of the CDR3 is TGCGCCAGCAGCTTGTCCGGGGGAGGTACAGAGCGGACCCAGTACTTC.

The CDR3 DNA reads as TGTGCCAGCAGCTTAAGCGGGAGGGGAACAGATACGCAGTATTTT. It translates to CASSLSGRGTDTQYF. The chain uses TRBV11-2 and TRBJ2-3; 10 positions agree with TRBD2. CDR1 SGHAT and CDR2 FQNNGV come from the germline V gene. The CDR3 runs 15 residues. The V segment lost 2 bases and the J segment 3 bases; nucleotides outside the gene matches: 2.

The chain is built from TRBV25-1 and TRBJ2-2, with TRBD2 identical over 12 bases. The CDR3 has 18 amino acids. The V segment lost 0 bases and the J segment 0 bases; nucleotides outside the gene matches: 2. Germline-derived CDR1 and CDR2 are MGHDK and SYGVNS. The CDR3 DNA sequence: TGTGCCAGCAGTGAATATAGACTAGCGGGAGCGAACACCGGGGAGCTGTTTTTT. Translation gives CASSEYRLAGANTGELFF.

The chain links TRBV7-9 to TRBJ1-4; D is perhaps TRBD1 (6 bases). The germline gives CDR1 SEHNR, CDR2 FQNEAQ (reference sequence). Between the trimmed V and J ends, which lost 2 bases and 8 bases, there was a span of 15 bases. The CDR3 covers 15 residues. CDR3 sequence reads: CASSLRRQGPEKLFF. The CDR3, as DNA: TGTGCCAGCAGCTTAAGGCGGCAGGGGCCCGAAAAACTGTTTTTT.

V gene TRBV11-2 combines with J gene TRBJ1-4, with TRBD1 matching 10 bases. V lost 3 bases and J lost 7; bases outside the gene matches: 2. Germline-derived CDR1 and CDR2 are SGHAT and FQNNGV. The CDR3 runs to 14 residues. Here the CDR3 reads CASSFGTGVEKLFF. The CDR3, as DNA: TGTGCCAGCAGCTTCGGGACAGGGGTTGAAAAACTGTTTTTT.